This TCR beta chain emerged from a study of shared clonotypes between healthy human individuals (dated by TCRdb to about 2020). The study in broad terms: The cohort included three men and a couple of women between 18 and 49 years of age. Per donor, three plates each were used for CD4 naive and CD4 memory, two for CD8 naive, and one for CD8 memory. To estimate repertoire size and how much clonotype sharing occurs between individuals, the study deeply sequenced the blood TCR repertoires of about five healthy adults. Libraries were prepared and TCR repertoires were sequenced by different laboratories using diverse techniques, in order to increase sequencing depth and limit assay-specific biases. Each donor's leukapheresis produced roughly between roughly 0.9 and 8.9 billion PBMCs. The full study reports these points: About 5% of naive CD4, approximately 3.7% of naive CD8, approximately 2% of memory CD4, and less than 0.45% of memory CD8 clonotypes were shared across several donors. Only blood was sampled, and tissue TCR repertoires likely differ from those in blood. Pairwise subsampling led to the expectation that sequencing depth would affect the degree of clonotype sharing among donors. The genetic and exposure-history diversity represented was limited by the small number of donors. Naive subsets generally had larger estimated clonotype richness than memory subsets did. Compared with non-shared clonotypes, clonotypes shared by all four sorted-subset donors had higher generation probabilities. Incomplete sequencing was indicated by rarefaction of sorted-subset datasets, despite the large sequencing depth.

From the germline V gene, CDR1 is SGHRS and CDR2 is YFSETQ. The CDR3 contains 14 residues, cysteine and phenylalanine counted. Only CDR3 DNA remains: 42 bases, in frame from the first base. V is reduced by 0 bases and J by 3 bases, leaving a spacing of 9 bases between them. This clone was seen a handful of times. The specificity of this receptor is unknown. Nothing much larger sits one base from this clone, and base qualities are not available. The donors were healthy, HIV-negative adults who had no recently reported acute infections or vaccinations. Every donor was a Caucasian adult living in Nashville, Tennessee, USA. CD4+ T cells were enriched by magnetic negative selection, after which naive cells were positively selected on CD45RA and the negative fraction was taken as the memory subset. Blood was collected by leukapheresis, and PBMCs were isolated by Ficoll-Histopaque density gradient centrifugation and then cryopreserved in liquid nitrogen vapor phase. Purity and quantity of every magnetically sorted T cell population were checked by analytical flow cytometry. Genomic DNA was isolated from each sorted fraction and quantified by UV absorbance on a Nanodrop 2000c.

Using the deep immunoSEQ assay, TCR CDR3 regions were amplified from genomic DNA by multiplex PCR. Extracted genomic DNA from each cell subset was spread evenly across all wells of several immunoSEQ 96-well plates, with each plate serving as a replicate. For sorted subsets, 150 to 250 ng genomic DNA, equal to 30,000 to 35,000 T cell genomes, was loaded into each replicate PCR. The purified libraries were quantified using a Qubit 3.0 fluorometer, sized with a Bioanalyzer 2100, and then quantified again using the KAPA Library Quantification kit. Every immunoSEQ 96-well plate was sequenced on a dedicated single-read 150-cycle Illumina NextSeq 550 flow cell. The source study handled its data this way. Because the immunoSEQ output held only junctional sequences and lacked quality scores, the filtering could not match the filtering applied to full-length reads. Sequences were annotated with PyIR, a Python wrapper for IgBLAST v1.9, using IMGT germline references to assign V/J genes and CDR3. Reads were removed for weak V/J assignments (E-value above 1e-6), missing CDR3, stop codons, out-of-frame junctions, or ambiguous translated residues. V3J clonotypes were defined as sequences sharing an identical inferred V gene, J gene, and CDR3 amino acid sequence. The percentage overlap between two repertoires was calculated by dividing the number of shared unique clonotypes by the size of the smaller repertoire. Repertoire richness was assessed with RTK rarefaction, the Chao1 estimator, and Recon v2.1 estimates of unobserved clonotypes. For all TCRbeta clonotypes obtained by the gDNA method from several donors, generation probabilities were computed with OLGA. Here the immuneACCESS table is served through TCRdb, limited to in-frame sequences with V and J called. Missing clones are a known gap in these copies; in checked studies unresolved V genes cover under half, and the rest lacks a known reason. V and J calls and clone size are those listed in that table; D and trimming were worked out from the DNA. This sample is represented by more than 900,000 clones; approximately 78% of them were singletons. The top ten constitute 0.5% to 0.65% of the sample.

This sequence originates from a man between 18 and 29 years old in good health. Some clones in this sample may be carry-over from other donors' samples. The sequencing input was memory CD4+ T cells from PBMCs. Sample cell subset or site, as interpreted from the label and publication: CD45RA-negative fraction. The chain couples TRBV5-1 to TRBJ1-1; a weak D assignment points to TRBD1 (6 bases agree). The CDR3 protein sequence reads: CASSLVEGDTEAFF. The DNA reads as follows: TGCGCCAGCAGCTTGGTGGAGGGGGACACTGAAGCTTTCTTT.